The TCR beta chain under discussion was sequenced for a study of long-term antiretroviral therapy in people with HIV. The V gene's germline CDR1 is MDHEN and CDR2 SYDVKM. V gave up 6 bases and J gave up 5 bases, with 20 bases separating them. The CDR3 has 16 residues. Findings of the study overall: In the period from the mid-2000s to the late 2010s, blood was collected, possibly under older ART regimens.

Survey-level resolution applied to immunoSEQ assay v3.0. The method was immunoSEQ multiplex PCR; TCRdb's version includes in-frame clones alone and lacks a portion of them. The data contain 25,000 to 35,000 clones, approximately 83% of them singletons. As regards this clone: Its target is not known.

This specimen consisted of unsorted PBMCs, obtained 0.8 years before starting antiretroviral therapy. This receptor was identified in a man younger than 35 with HIV. The chain carries TRBV28 and TRBJ1-5; D is perhaps TRBD1 (5 bases). The CDR3 sequence is CASRAVDSGLDQPQHF. DNA for the CDR3: TGTGCCAGCAGGGCTGTAGACAGTGGGTTAGATCAGCCCCAGCATTTT.